The entry that follows covers one T cell receptor beta chain sequence. The data were obtained in a study of tumor-infiltrating lymphocytes in oesophageal squamous cell carcinoma. A single record per CDR3 protein comes from TCRdb applying MiXCR to the PCR reads. The sample includes tens of thousands of distinct CDR3 sequences, approximately 37% of them seen just once. Germline loops: CDR1 SGHNT, CDR2 YENEEA. The CDR3 length is 15 residues. V lost 4 bases, J lost 9 bases, and 19 bases lay in between. This TCR derives from a female donor with esophageal squamous cell carcinoma. Sequencing input: esophageal tumor tissue. The V call is TRBV11-3, the J call TRBJ2-1; D is possibly TRBD1 (9 bases). Here the CDR3 DNA reads TGTGCCAGCAGCTCGGGAGGGACAGGGCGGGGTGAGCAGTTCTTC. Amino acids: CASSSGGTGRGEQFF.